Given below is one TCR beta chain in context. The data are from a study of blood T cell repertoires in COVID-19. The wider study: The samples span acute and convalescent COVID-19 from the United States, Italy and Spain. Nucleic acid was either cDNA or gDNA, and it came from T cells, B-cell-depleted T cells, or PBMCs.

Source study methods: Cell counts per sample came from amplifying reference gene primers. Clones were read by immunoSEQ multiplex PCR, and TCRdb kept only the in-frame ones, dropping some. V, J and clone size were drawn from that table, and D and trimming were deduced from the DNA. The repertoire includes some 150,000 clones, around 86% of them detected once, and approximately 3.5% sits in the top ten. The ends were cut back, 1 base at V and 2 bases at J, with 9 bases in the middle. The CDR3 is 14 residues long. Germline V gives CDR1 MGHRA, CDR2 YSYEKL. This chain joins TRBV4-1 and TRBJ2-7; D not certain. This clonotype was sampled from a man aged 65-85 years with acute or convalescent COVID-19. Input material: peripheral blood. The CDR3, as DNA: TGCGCCAGCAGCCAAGTCGGTCTCCCCTACGAGCAGTACTTC. Translated, it gives CASSQVGLPYEQYF.